The 12 T cell receptor beta chains presented below share a single source sample, sequenced in a study of OX40 agonist ivuxolimab in advanced cancers. The data were produced by immunoSEQ multiplex PCR, yet TCRdb's version contains in-frame clones alone and is incomplete. The table has some 66,000 clones, about nine tenths seen once. Sequences were derived from CD4+ or CD8+ T cells sorted from blood, sampled in a trial of the OX40 agonist ivuxolimab. These receptors were taken from an adult with an advanced solid tumor such as melanoma, head and neck, liver or kidney cancer.

The rearrangement uses TRBV18 and TRBJ1-3; D uncertain. This CDR3 has 14 amino acids. V gave up 2 bases and J gave up 0 bases, with 5 bases separating them. Looked up from germline, CDR1 is KGHSH and CDR2 is LQKENI. The CDR3 sequence is CASSPLNSGNTIYF. The CDR3 DNA sequence: TGTGCCAGCTCACCATTAAACTCTGGAAACACCATATATTTT.

The chain couples TRBV2 to TRBJ2-3, with D perhaps TRBD2 (7 bases). This CDR3 contains 15 residues. Germline V gene lookup returns CDR1 SNHLY and CDR2 FYNNEI. The ends were cut back, 8 bases at V and 1 base at J, with 16 bases in the middle. The CDR3 loop is CASSGGQVGTDTQYF. In nucleotides, the CDR3 is TGTGCCAGCTCGGGGGGCCAAGTGGGCACAGATACGCAGTATTTT.

V usage is TRBV9 and J usage is TRBJ2-3; no clear D. The germline gives CDR1 SGDLS, CDR2 YYNGEE. Trimming took 2 bases from V and 3 from J, leaving 10 bases between them. The CDR3 has 14 residues. The CDR3 here is CASSVARVTDTQYF. The CDR3 coding sequence is TGTGCCAGCAGCGTTGCCCGGGTTACAGATACGCAGTATTTT.

The rearrangement uses TRBV6-5 and TRBJ2-1; TRBD2 is a possible D gene (6 bases). The CDR3 has 15 amino acids. Germline lookup yields CDR1 MNHEY and CDR2 SVGAGI. Deletions cut 2 bases from V and 2 bases from J, with 10 bases between. Written as DNA, the CDR3 is TGTGCCAGCAGTTACGGGACTCCTCCCTACAATGAGCAGTTCTTC. Its translation: CASSYGTPPYNEQFF.

The chain has TRBV5-6 and TRBJ2-2; D gene unclear. The CDR3 spans 11 residues. Per the germline V gene, CDR1 is SGHDT and CDR2 is YYEEEE. Trimming cost V 6 bases and J 6 bases, with 6 bases left between them. CDR3 amino acids: CASTRSGELFF. CDR3 DNA sequence: TGTGCCAGCACGAGGTCCGGGGAGCTGTTTTTT.

The V gene is TRBV30, the J gene TRBJ1-4; D remains ambiguous. This CDR3 region has 15 residues. V shed 3 bases and J shed 4 bases, with 15 bases lying between them. The V gene's germline CDR1 is GTSNPN and CDR2 SVGIG (reference sequence). CDR3 sequence (DNA): TGTGCCTGGAGCCTCGACCCCGGGCTTAATGAAAAACTGTTTTTT. Translation gives CAWSLDPGLNEKLFF.

The V and J genes are TRBV7-6 and TRBJ2-1, with D maybe TRBD1 (6 bases). Germline V lookup: CDR1 SGHVS, CDR2 FNYEAQ. V lost 4 bases and J 4 bases, leaving 20 bases between the germline ends. The CDR3 extends over 17 amino acids. In DNA form, the CDR3 reads TGTGCCAGCAGCTCCCGGGACACGGCCTTATCGTACAATGAGCAGTTCTTC. This translates into CASSSRDTALSYNEQFF.

This chain links TRBV19 with TRBJ1-3; the D is unclear. The V gene's germline CDR1 is LNHDA and CDR2 SQIVND (reference sequence). The CDR3 has 16 amino acids. V lost 3 bases, J lost 5 bases, and 17 bases lay in between. CDR3 sequence: CASSIPGQTIRNTIYF. The CDR3 DNA follows: TGTGCCAGTAGTATTCCGGGCCAAACTATTCGAAACACCATATATTTT.

The chain is built from TRBV19 and TRBJ2-7; 8 nucleotides match TRBD1. The CDR3 has 18 amino acids. Germline assignment: CDR1 LNHDA and CDR2 SQIVND (reference sequence). Losses at the gene ends were 2 bases for V and 0 bases for J; bases not matched to a gene: 12. CDR3 nucleotides: TGTGCCAGTAGTATACAGTCGTCCCCAGGGGGCCTCTCCTACGAGCAGTACTTC. The encoded protein is CASSIQSSPGGLSYEQYF.

The rearrangement joins TRBV6-5 to TRBJ2-2; D call uncertain. Germline CDR1 is MNHEY and CDR2 is SVGAGI. V was cut by 6 bases and J by 1 base, with 6 bases left in between. The CDR3 length is 13 residues. As DNA, the CDR3 is TGTGCCAGCAGCCGCGAGAACACCGGGGAGCTGTTTTTT. It encodes CASSRENTGELFF.

The chain uses TRBV5-1 and TRBJ2-4; a weak D match, TRBD2 (7 bases). The V gene lost 0 bases and the J gene lost 0 bases, with 22 bases spanning the gap. Germline V gene sequence: CDR1 SGHRS, CDR2 YFSETQ. This CDR3 is 20 amino acids long. This CDR3 reads CASSLADRGGSSIAKNIQYF. In DNA form, the CDR3 reads TGCGCCAGCAGCTTGGCCGATAGGGGGGGATCCTCTATAGCCAAAAACATTCAGTACTTC.

The chain is built from TRBV11-2 and TRBJ2-5; D is uncertain. V lost 4 bases, J lost 1 base, and 13 bases lay in between. The CDR3 covers 15 residues. CDR1 and CDR2 (germline): SGHAT, FQNNGV. The CDR3 DNA reads TGTGCCAGCAGCTGGCGGTCCTCTGGCCAAGAGACCCAGTACTTC. Its translation: CASSWRSSGQETQYF.